The 26 T cell receptor beta chains in this list originate from one sample, sequenced in a study of T cell responses to AZD1222 COVID-19 vaccine. Sequencing used immunoSEQ multiplex PCR; TCRdb keeps in-frame clones, though not all of them. The sample contains over 45,000 clones, 89% of which appear only once. The sequencing used peripheral blood, collected 28 days after the second AZD1222 dose. Receptors originate from an adult who received the AZD1222 COVID-19 vaccine.

This chain joins TRBV7-9 and TRBJ2-2; 8 nucleotides match TRBD2. The CDR3 totals 15 residues. The germline V gene encodes CDR1 SEHNR and CDR2 FQNEAQ (reference sequence). V gave up 1 base and J gave up 9 bases; unmatched junction bases: 7. The CDR3 here is CASSLGREAPRELFF. CDR3 DNA sequence: TGTGCCAGCAGCTTAGGGCGGGAGGCCCCCCGGGAGCTGTTTTTT. Filled out from reference TRBV7-9 and TRBJ2-2, the complete variable domain reads DTGVSQNPRHKITKRGQNVTFRCDPISEHNRLYWYRQTLGQGPEFLTYFQNEAQLEKSRLLSDRFSAERPKGSFSTLEIQRTEQGDSAMYLCASSLGREAPRELFFGEGSRLTVL.

With respect to this clone: A read error may produce the germline difference seen at one junction end. The CDR3 sequence is CSVEGGQALEF. In nucleotides, the CDR3 is TGCAGCGTTGAAGGGGGACAGGCCCTTGAGTTC. The chain has TRBV29-1 and TRBJ2-7, with TRBD1 matching over 8 bases. The CDR3 runs to 11 residues. CDR1 and CDR2 (germline): SQVTM, ANQGSEA.

The sample holds a few counts of this clone. The chain is built from TRBV30 and TRBJ1-2; D is unclear. Germline assignment: CDR1 GTSNPN and CDR2 SVGIG (reference sequence). The CDR3 runs to 11 residues. V was trimmed by 2 bases and J by 7 bases, leaving 8 bases between them. The DNA for the CDR3 is TGTGCCTGGAGTACCACAGTTGGCTACACCTTC. This gives the protein CAWSTTVGYTF. Full variable domain (missing parts from reference TRBV30 and TRBJ1-2): SQTIHQWPATLVQPVGSPLSLECTVEGTSNPNLYWYRQAAGRGLQLLFYSVGIGQISSEVPQNLSASRPQDRQFILSSKKLLLSDSGFYLCAWSTTVGYTFGSGTRLTVV.

Concerning this clone itself: The identical CDR3 is also encoded by other nucleotide sequences in the sample. The chain couples TRBV11-3 to TRBJ2-7, with D possibly matching TRBD2 (6 bases). The CDR3 is 14 residues long. V was trimmed by 1 base and J by 0 bases, leaving 7 bases between them. CDR1 and CDR2 from the germline V gene are SGHNT and YENEEA. The CDR3 nucleotides read TGTGCCAGCAGCTTAGCCGGGGGCTCCTACGAGCAGTACTTC. Translation gives CASSLAGGSYEQYF.

Here the CDR3 DNA reads TGTGCCTGGACCAGGAGAGGGATACTCTATGGCTACACCTTC. Translation gives CAWTRRGILYGYTF. The chain employs TRBV30 and TRBJ1-2; D unclear. The germline V and J ends were trimmed by 4 bases and 4 bases, with 16 bases remaining between them. Germline V CDR1 and CDR2: GTSNPN, SVGIG (reference sequence). CDR3 length: 14 amino acids.

This rearrangement joins TRBV18 to TRBJ1-2; 10 bases align to TRBD1. With 0 bases clipped from V and 4 bases from J, the junction kept 8 bases outside the gene matches. The CDR3 contains 17 residues. Germline CDR1 is KGHSH and CDR2 is LQKENI. CDR3 loop: CASSPPAGGQGSYGYTF. The CDR3 DNA reads TGTGCCAGCTCACCACCGGCTGGGGGACAGGGGAGCTATGGCTACACCTTC.

This clone came up a few times. For the CDR3, the DNA is TGTGCCAGCAGCAAAGTTGCCAGCCATAGCAATCAGCCCCAGCATTTT. It translates to CASSKVASHSNQPQHF. The chain uses TRBV21-1 and TRBJ1-5. TRBV21-1 is annotated as a pseudogene. This CDR3 has 16 residues.

The J gene is TRBJ2-2, the V gene TRBV6-5, with TRBD2 as a possible D gene (5 bases). Germline assignment: CDR1 MNHEY and CDR2 SVGAGI. This CDR3 is built from 15 residues. The V end lost 8 bases, the J end lost 6 bases, and 19 bases lay between the germline ends. CDR3 DNA: TGTGCCAGCGACTCCGGGCAGAGGGCGGCCGGGGAGCTGTTTTTT. Amino acid sequence: CASDSGQRAAGELFF.

This clone was counted once. This chain uses TRBV18 with TRBJ2-7; possibly TRBD1 or TRBD2 for D (5 bases each). This CDR3 is built from 14 residues. The germline V and J ends were trimmed by 6 bases and 5 bases, with 17 bases remaining between them. Germline V CDR1 and CDR2: KGHSH, LQKENI. The DNA for the CDR3 is TGTGCCAGCTCCCCCTCCGGGACGAGAAACGAGCAGTACTTC. This gives the protein CASSPSGTRNEQYF.

The V and J genes are TRBV28 and TRBJ1-1; D is uncertain. Trimming took 10 bases from V and 0 from J, leaving 9 bases between them. CDR1 and CDR2 (germline): MDHEN, SYDVKM. The CDR3 loop spans 12 amino acids. The CDR3 DNA is TGTGCCAACTACAGTTTGAACACTGAAGCTTTCTTT. This sequence encodes CANYSLNTEAFF.

The J gene is TRBJ1-4, the V gene TRBV5-4, with a weak D call TRBD1 (5 bases). The CDR3 covers 15 residues. V lost 4 bases, J lost 4 bases, and 14 bases lay in between. Germline CDR1 is SGHNT and CDR2 is YYREEE (reference sequence). The CDR3 here is CASSNKAGNNEKLFF. In DNA, the CDR3 is TGTGCCAGCAGCAACAAGGCAGGGAATAATGAAAAACTGTTTTTT. Together with reference TRBV5-4 and TRBJ1-4, the CDR3 gives the full variable domain: ETGVTQSPTHLIKTRGQQVTLRCSSQSGHNTVSWYQQALGQGPQFIFQYYREEENGRGNFPPRFSGLQFPNYSSELNVNALELDDSALYLCASSNKAGNNEKLFFGSGTQLSVL.

The CDR3, as DNA: TGTGCCAGCAGCTTGGATACAGGGAACTATGGCTACACCTTC. Residues: CASSLDTGNYGYTF. The gene calls are TRBV5-6 and TRBJ1-2; weak D call: TRBD1 (6 bases). V was cut by 0 bases and J by 2 bases, with 8 bases left in between. Per the germline V gene, CDR1 is SGHDT and CDR2 is YYEEEE. The CDR3 has 14 residues.

J is TRBJ1-3 and V is TRBV5-1; D is unclear. V was cut by 0 bases and J by 2 bases, with 6 bases left in between. CDR1 and CDR2 from the germline V gene are SGHRS and YFSETQ. The CDR3 length is 14 residues. The CDR3 reads CASSLGTPGNTIYF. CDR3 coding DNA: TGCGCCAGCAGCTTGGGGACTCCTGGAAACACCATATATTTT.

The rearrangement uses TRBV7-9 and TRBJ1-6; 9 positions match TRBD1. Germline CDR1 reads SEHNR; CDR2 reads FQNEAQ (reference sequence). Trimming removed 4 bases from V and 9 bases from J; junction bases left unmatched: 7. The CDR3 runs to 15 residues. Here the CDR3 DNA reads TGTGCCAGCAGCTCGGACAGGGGCGCTGGTTCACCCCTCCACTTT. As protein: CASSSDRGAGSPLHF.

The chain is built from TRBV5-1 and TRBJ1-3, with 7 positions matching TRBD1. This CDR3 spans 17 amino acids. V shed 4 bases, J shed 4 bases, and the junction held 14 bases outside the gene matches. Germline V gene sequence: CDR1 SGHRS, CDR2 YFSETQ. CDR3 in DNA: TGCGCCAGCAGCACTGGGGGGACAGCGGCCCTGGGAAACACCATATATTTT. Its translation: CASSTGGTAALGNTIYF.

This clone was seen only once. The V and J genes are TRBV5-1 and TRBJ1-3; D ambiguous. This CDR3 spans 15 amino acids. Germline CDR1 reads SGHRS; CDR2 reads YFSETQ. V lost 0 bases and J 0 bases, leaving 7 bases between the germline ends. CDR3 region: CASSLEEFSGNTIYF. In DNA form, the CDR3 reads TGCGCCAGCAGCTTGGAGGAGTTCTCTGGAAACACCATATATTTT.

The chain uses TRBV5-1 and TRBJ2-3; D uncertain. Trimming shortened V by 0 bases and J by 2 bases, and 13 bases separated the two germline ends. The CDR3 runs to 16 residues. Germline assignment: CDR1 SGHRS and CDR2 YFSETQ. CDR3 sequence (DNA): TGCGCCAGCAGCTTGGTAGGGAACGGGCCCACAGATACGCAGTATTTT. Protein product: CASSLVGNGPTDTQYF.

The rearrangement uses TRBV11-2 and TRBJ1-1; 7 positions match TRBD1. With 0 bases clipped from V and 5 bases from J, the junction kept 0 bases outside the gene matches. The CDR3 covers 13 residues. Germline V gene sequence: CDR1 SGHAT, CDR2 FQNNGV. CDR3 coding DNA: TGTGCCAGCAGCTTAGAACAGGGGACTGAAGCTTTCTTT. This sequence encodes CASSLEQGTEAFF. Supplemented by reference TRBV11-2 and TRBJ1-1, the full variable domain reads EAGVAQSPRYKIIEKRQSVAFWCNPISGHATLYWYQQILGQGPKLLIQFQNNGVVDDSQLPKDRFSAERLKGVDSTLKIQPAKLEDSAVYLCASSLEQGTEAFFGQGTRLTVV.

The chain is built from TRBV7-8 and TRBJ2-7; the D gene could be TRBD1 or TRBD2 (7 bases each). V lost 5 bases to trimming and J lost 0 bases, with 20 bases between them. CDR1 is SGHVS and CDR2 is FQNEAQ in the germline V gene. The CDR3 runs to 17 residues. CDR3 sequence reads: CASSPGGLAGSSYEQYF. As DNA, the CDR3 is TGTGCCAGCAGCCCAGGGGGGTTAGCGGGTTCCTCCTACGAGCAGTACTTC.

The table lists this clone with a count of one. The chain has TRBV5-4 and TRBJ1-6; TRBD1 agrees at 7 bases. The germline CDR1 and CDR2 sequences are SGHNT and YYREEE (reference sequence). The CDR3 has 15 residues. Trimming took 4 bases from V and 10 from J; bases not matched to a gene: 11. In DNA, the CDR3 is TGTGCCAGCAGCCCGGGACAGCTGAGGGTGTCACCCCTCCACTTT. Protein product: CASSPGQLRVSPLHF.

V usage is TRBV5-4 and J usage is TRBJ2-2, with D possibly matching TRBD2 (6 bases). CDR1 and CDR2 (germline): SGHNT, YYREEE (reference sequence). The V gene lost 3 bases and the J gene lost 2 bases, with 14 bases spanning the gap. This CDR3 comprises 16 residues. This chain's CDR3 is CASSSPGLENTGELFF. In nucleotides, the CDR3 is TGTGCCAGCAGCTCGCCGGGACTCGAAAACACCGGGGAGCTGTTTTTT.

This chain joins TRBV28 and TRBJ2-5; TRBD1 matches at 11 bases. Per germline, CDR1 MDHEN and CDR2 SYDVKM. After removal of 8 bases from V and 1 base from J, the junction contained 0 bases not matched to a gene. The CDR3 consists of 13 residues. CDR3 DNA sequence: TGTGCCAGCGGGACAGGGGGCCAAGAGACCCAGTACTTC. Its protein product is CASGTGGQETQYF. The whole variable domain, remainder taken from reference TRBV28 and TRBJ2-5, is DVKVTQSSRYLVKRTGEKVFLECVQDMDHENMFWYRQDPGLGLRLIYFSYDVKMKEKGDIPEGYSVSREKKERFSLILESASTNQTSMYLCASGTGGQETQYFGPGTRLLVL.

The chain couples TRBV6-2 or TRBV6-3 to TRBJ2-4, with no clear D. This CDR3 region has 18 residues. CDR1 and CDR2 from the germline V gene are MNHEY and SVGEGT. V lost 0 bases, J lost 3 bases, and 18 bases lay in between. The CDR3: CASSYSTADNVDKNIQYF. The CDR3 DNA reads TGTGCCAGCAGTTACTCAACGGCAGACAACGTAGACAAAAACATTCAGTACTTC.

V usage is TRBV6-2 or TRBV6-3 and J usage is TRBJ2-1; 10 bases agree with TRBD2. Losses at the gene ends were 2 bases for V and 5 bases for J; bases not matched to a gene: 6. Germline values: CDR1 MNHEY, CDR2 SVGEGT. This CDR3 region has 16 residues. The CDR3 is CASSYRSSGSNNEQFF. The DNA of the CDR3 is TGTGCCAGCAGTTACAGGTCTAGCGGGAGTAACAATGAGCAGTTCTTC.

This sequence joins TRBV19 and TRBJ1-2; D is undetermined. The CDR3 contains 12 residues. Germline V lookup: CDR1 LNHDA, CDR2 SQIVND (reference sequence). With 4 bases removed from V and 8 bases from J, the gap between germline ends came to 11 bases. The CDR3 sequence: CASSTLAEGYTF. For the CDR3, the DNA is TGTGCCAGTAGTACCTTAGCGGAGGGCTACACCTTC.

The genes are TRBV7-9 and TRBJ2-1, with TRBD1 matching over 8 bases. Germline CDR1 and CDR2: SEHNR and FQNEAQ (reference sequence). This CDR3 spans 16 amino acids. Trimming cost V 5 bases and J 1 base; bases outside gene matches: 7. The CDR3 DNA reads TGTGCCAGCAGCCCCTGGGACAGGTCTTCCTACAATGAGCAGTTCTTC. This encodes CASSPWDRSSYNEQFF. Complete variable domain (other parts from reference TRBV7-9 and TRBJ2-1): DTGVSQNPRHKITKRGQNVTFRCDPISEHNRLYWYRQTLGQGPEFLTYFQNEAQLEKSRLLSDRFSAERPKGSFSTLEIQRTEQGDSAMYLCASSPWDRSSYNEQFFGPGTRLTVL.